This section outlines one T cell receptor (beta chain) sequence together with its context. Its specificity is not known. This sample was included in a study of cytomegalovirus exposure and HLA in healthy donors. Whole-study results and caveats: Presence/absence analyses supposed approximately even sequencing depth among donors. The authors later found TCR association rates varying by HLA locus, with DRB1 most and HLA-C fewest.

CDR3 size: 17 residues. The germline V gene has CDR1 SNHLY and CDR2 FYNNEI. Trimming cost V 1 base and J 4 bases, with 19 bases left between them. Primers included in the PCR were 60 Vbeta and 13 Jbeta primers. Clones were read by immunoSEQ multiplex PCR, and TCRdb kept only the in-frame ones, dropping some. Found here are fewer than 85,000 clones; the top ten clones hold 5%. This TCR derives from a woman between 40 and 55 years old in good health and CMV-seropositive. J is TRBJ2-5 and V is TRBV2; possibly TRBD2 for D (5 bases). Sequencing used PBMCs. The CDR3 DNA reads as TGTGCCAGCAGTGAAGATTTTCTTAGGCCGGGGATAGAGACCCAGTACTTC. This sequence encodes CASSEDFLRPGIETQYF.